This is a list of T cell receptor beta chains from one sample in a study of blood T cell repertoires in COVID-19. Profiling relied on immunoSEQ multiplex PCR, and the TCRdb table lists in-frame clones only, not all of them. Of roughly 120,000 clones in the sample, 70% to 90% were seen once. Specimen: peripheral blood. The receptors originated from a woman in her 50s with acute or convalescent COVID-19. Each CDR3 is given with its conserved first and last residue. D genes are given only for firm matches. Not all rows give a size; the values are once, few, many and, for expanded clones, a class.

>TRBV19|-|TRBJ1-5|17|-
TGTGCCAGTAGTATAGATGTTTCAGGTGGGAGCAATCAGCCCCAGCATTTT
CASSIDVSGGSNQPQHF
>TRBV4-2|-|TRBJ2-3|15|-
TGTGCCAGCAGCCAAACCATGACAGACACAGATACGCAGTATTTT
CASSQTMTDTDTQYF
>TRBV7-6|TRBD2|TRBJ2-7|14|-
TGTGCCAGCAGCTTGTTCGGCGGGAGGGACGAGCAGTACTTC
CASSLFGGRDEQYF
>TRBV13|TRBD1|TRBJ1-6|14|-
TGTGCCAGCAGCTTGGGACAGAGTAATTCACCCCTCCACTTT
CASSLGQSNSPLHF
>TRBV30|TRBD2|TRBJ2-7|15|-
TGTGCCTGGAGTGGGGGACTAGCGGGAGGCGGACAGCAGTACTTC
CAWSGGLAGGGQQYF
>TRBV18|TRBD1|TRBJ1-5|15|-
TGTGCCAGCTCACGAGACAGGGGGGATATTCAGCCCCAGCATTTT
CASSRDRGDIQPQHF
>TRBV7-9|-|TRBJ1-6|13|-
TGTGCCAGCAGTCAAGCCATATATTCACCCCTCCACTTT
CASSQAIYSPLHF
>TRBV29-1|TRBD2|TRBJ2-1|16|-
TGCAGCGTTGAAGATCTAGGACTAGCGGGACTCAATGAGCAGTTCTTC
CSVEDLGLAGLNEQFF
>TRBV19|TRBD1|TRBJ2-1|15|-
TGTGCCAGTAGTAATCACAGGGGGCGTAAAGATGAGCAGTTCTTC
CASSNHRGRKDEQFF
>TRBV5-8|TRBD2|TRBJ2-7|17|-
TGTGCCAGCAGCACCAGGACTAGCGGGATTTATTCCTACGAGCAGTACTTC
CASSTRTSGIYSYEQYF
>TRBV2|TRBD1|TRBJ1-2|14|few
TGTGCCAGCAGAATGGCGGGACAGCGTTATGGCTACACCTTC
CASRMAGQRYGYTF
>TRBV2|TRBD2|TRBJ2-3|16|-
TGTGCCAGCAGACTGGGACTAGCGGGAGTTATGGATACGCAGTATTTT
CASRLGLAGVMDTQYF
>TRBV24-1|TRBD1|TRBJ2-1|14|-
TGTGCCACCAGTGACCGAGGACAGGGTTATGAGCAGTTCTTC
CATSDRGQGYEQFF
>TRBV28|TRBD1|TRBJ2-7|15|-
TGTGCCAGCAGCGAAGGGACAGTATACTCCTACGAGCAGTACTTC
CASSEGTVYSYEQYF
>TRBV3-1/TRBV3-2|TRBD2|TRBJ2-7|17|-
TGTGCCAGCAGCCAAGATGGGGCTAGCGGCCGCCTGGCGTGGCAGTACTTC
CASSQDGASGRLAWQYF
>TRBV7-6|-|TRBJ2-1|12|-
TGTGCCAGCAGCTCTAGGTCAGGGGAGCAGTTCTTC
CASSSRSGEQFF
>TRBV28|-|TRBJ1-5|13|once
TGTGCCAGCAGTTTAGTGGTGAGAGAGCCCCAGCATTTT
CASSLVVREPQHF
>TRBV5-1|-|TRBJ1-4|12|-
TGCGCCAGCAGCTCCGGACAGGAAAAACTGTTTTTT
CASSSGQEKLFF
>TRBV5-1|TRBD1|TRBJ1-6|14|-
TGCGCCAGCAGCCCGGACAGGATCAATTCACCCCTCCACTTT
CASSPDRINSPLHF
>TRBV24-1|TRBD2|TRBJ2-1|15|-
TGTGCCACCAGTGAAAGCGGGAGGGCCGACAATGAGCAGTTCTTC
CATSESGRADNEQFF
>TRBV7-2|-|TRBJ1-3|16|-
TGTGCCAGCAGCTCCCAGCCAGCGGTCTCTGGAAACACCATATATTTT
CASSSQPAVSGNTIYF
>TRBV4-2|TRBD1|TRBJ1-2|14|once
TGTGCCAGCAGCCCGGCAGGGGGTAACTATGGCTACACCTTC
CASSPAGGNYGYTF
>TRBV24-1|-|TRBJ2-7|13|-
TGTGCCACCTCTGTAGAGGGGGCGGGGGAGCAGTACTTC
CATSVEGAGEQYF
>TRBV6-5|TRBD1|TRBJ2-7|15|-
TGTGCCAGCAGGACAGGGGCCTCAAGGTGGGTCGAGCAGTACTTC
CASRTGASRWVEQYF
>TRBV28|-|TRBJ1-5|17|-
TGTGCCAGCAATACAGGTTGGGGTAATTTTGCCAATCAGCCCCAGCATTTT
CASNTGWGNFANQPQHF
>TRBV2|-|TRBJ2-1|14|-
TGTGCCAGCAGTGAGAGGGTTGTTTTTGGAGAGCAGTTCTTC
CASSERVVFGEQFF
>TRBV29-1|-|TRBJ2-2|13|-
TGCAGCGTTGGGCAGGTCGGTACCGGGGAGCTGTTTTTT
CSVGQVGTGELFF
>TRBV7-9|TRBD2|TRBJ2-7|14|-
TGTGCCAGCAGCTTAGTGGCGGGAGGGGGCGAGCAGTACTTC
CASSLVAGGGEQYF
>TRBV7-2|TRBD2|TRBJ2-1|15|-
TGTGCCAGCAGCCCAAGCGGGGCTCCCTACAATGAGCAGTTCTTC
CASSPSGAPYNEQFF
>TRBV19|TRBD2|TRBJ2-3|15|-
TGTGCCAGTAGTACAGCGGGAGGGCCTGGGGATACGCAGTATTTT
CASSTAGGPGDTQYF
>TRBV19|TRBD2|TRBJ2-1|16|few
TGTGCCAGTATCCGGACTAGCGGGACCTCCTACAATGAGCAGTTCTTC
CASIRTSGTSYNEQFF
>TRBV6-5|-|TRBJ2-3|13|-
TGTGCCAGCACCGGGAGAAAGACAGATACGCAGTATTTT
CASTGRKTDTQYF
>TRBV6-5|-|TRBJ1-2|15|-
TGTGCCAGCAGTTACTCGGGGGGAGGAGTGGGTGGCTACACCTTC
CASSYSGGGVGGYTF
>TRBV27|-|TRBJ1-2|16|-
TGTGCCAGCAGTTCCCCTTCGGGCGGGGGGAACTATGGCTACACCTTC
CASSSPSGGGNYGYTF